A single sample gave rise to the 32 T cell receptor beta chains below, sequenced in a study of OX40 agonist ivuxolimab in advanced cancers. Repertoires were generated with immunoSEQ multiplex PCR, while TCRdb's copy carries only in-frame clones and drops some. The sample lists about 64,000 clones, 84% occurring once. The specimen was CD4+ or CD8+ T cells sorted from blood, collected in a trial of the OX40 agonist ivuxolimab. Source of these receptors: an adult with an advanced solid tumor such as melanoma, head and neck, liver or kidney cancer.

This sequence joins TRBV7-9 and TRBJ2-3; 8 bases are shared with TRBD1. Germline V gives CDR1 SEHNR, CDR2 FQNEAQ (reference sequence). This CDR3 spans 15 amino acids. V gave up 7 bases and J gave up 2 bases; unmatched junction bases: 8. For the CDR3, the DNA is TGTGCCAGCACCCCATACAGGGGGTTCACAGATACGCAGTATTTT. Protein sequence: CASTPYRGFTDTQYF.

This chain connects TRBV4-1 to TRBJ2-7; 7 nucleotides align to TRBD2. This CDR3 has 16 residues. The J segment lost 4 bases and the V segment lost 4 bases, leaving 13 bases of the junction unmatched. Germline CDR1 is MGHRA and CDR2 is YSYEKL. CDR3 in DNA: TGCGCCAGCAGCCCAAAATTGGGGGGGTCGTTGTACGAGCAGTACTTC. It encodes CASSPKLGGSLYEQYF.

The V call is TRBV18, the J call TRBJ2-5, with D unresolved. Germline V gene lookup returns CDR1 KGHSH and CDR2 LQKENI. The CDR3 covers 13 residues. Between the trimmed V and J ends, which lost 3 bases and 1 base, there was a span of 6 bases. CDR3 sequence: CASSPTFQETQYF. CDR3 sequence (DNA): TGTGCCAGCTCACCCACCTTCCAAGAGACCCAGTACTTC. Using reference TRBV18 and TRBJ2-5 for the parts outside the CDR3, the full variable domain is NAGVMQNPRHLVRRRGQEARLRCSPMKGHSHVYWYRQLPEEGLKFMVYLQKENIIDESGMPKERFSAEFPKEGPSILRIQQVVRGDSAAYFCASSPTFQETQYFGPGTRLLVL.

This clone was picked up one time. The chain recombines TRBV6-4 with TRBJ2-5, with TRBD2 matching over 13 bases. V lost 6 bases and J lost 1; bases outside the gene matches: 11. This CDR3 is built from 18 residues. The germline V gene encodes CDR1 MRHNA and CDR2 SNTAGT. This chain's CDR3 is CASRPVLRLAGGQETQYF. For the CDR3, the DNA is TGTGCCAGCAGACCGGTACTGAGACTAGCGGGGGGCCAAGAGACCCAGTACTTC.

The chain couples TRBV13 to TRBJ2-3, with 8 bases that match TRBD1. V gave up 2 bases and J gave up 4 bases; unmatched junction bases: 8. Germline V gene lookup returns CDR1 PRHDT and CDR2 FYEKMQ (reference sequence). CDR3 length: 16 residues. CDR3 region: CASSLRQGARSDTQYF. The CDR3 region has the DNA TGTGCCAGCAGCTTAAGGCAGGGGGCGAGGTCAGATACGCAGTATTTT.

This chain joins TRBV4-1 and TRBJ1-5; possible D gene TRBD1, 5 bases. V was trimmed by 2 bases and J by 2 bases, leaving 16 bases between them. CDR1 and CDR2 (germline): MGHRA, YSYEKL. This CDR3 comprises 17 residues. Here the CDR3 reads CASSQRDQGIGNQPQHF. CDR3 nucleotides: TGCGCCAGCAGCCAACGCGACCAGGGTATAGGCAATCAGCCCCAGCATTTT.

This clone occurred once. This chain connects TRBV5-1 to TRBJ2-3, with TRBD2 matching 9 bases. Trimming cost V 3 bases and J 5 bases; bases outside gene matches: 7. The CDR3 is 15 amino acids. Germline V gene data show CDR1 as SGHRS and CDR2 as YFSETQ. CDR3 residues: CASSSLAGREDTQYF. The CDR3 nucleotides are TGCGCCAGCAGCTCCCTAGCGGGGAGGGAAGATACGCAGTATTTT.

The gene calls are TRBV12-5 and TRBJ2-3, with D perhaps matching TRBD1 (6 bases). CDR1 and CDR2 (germline): LGHNT, FRNRAP. CDR3 length equals 15 residues. Trimming pared 1 base from V and 6 bases from J, leaving 14 bases between. The CDR3 nucleotides are TGTGCTAGTGGTTTGGGACAGGTCGAGGGGGATACGCAGTATTTT. This codes for CASGLGQVEGDTQYF.

The genes are TRBV7-6 and TRBJ1-1; no reliable D call. CDR3 length equals 10 residues. Per the germline V gene, CDR1 is SGHVS and CDR2 is FNYEAQ. V was shortened by 3 bases and J by 7 bases, with 3 bases between the two germline ends. The CDR3 sequence is CASSFGEAFF. CDR3 DNA sequence: TGTGCCAGCAGCTTCGGTGAAGCTTTCTTT.

This chain connects TRBV5-1 to TRBJ1-2; the match to TRBD1 covers 7 bases. Trimming took 0 bases from V and 6 from J; bases not matched to a gene: 5. The CDR3 totals 14 residues. Germline V gene data show CDR1 as SGHRS and CDR2 as YFSETQ. This CDR3 is CASSLGDRVDGYTF. CDR3 nucleotide sequence: TGCGCCAGCAGCTTGGGAGACAGGGTGGATGGCTACACCTTC.

This rearrangement joins TRBV11-2 to TRBJ2-2; tentative D call: TRBD2 (6 bases). CDR3 size: 14 residues. V was clipped by 8 bases and J by 6 bases, with 16 bases between them. Germline V gives CDR1 SGHAT, CDR2 FQNNGV. CDR3 amino acids: CASPPGGAAGELFF. The CDR3 coding sequence is TGTGCCAGCCCCCCCGGCGGGGCGGCCGGGGAGCTGTTTTTT.

The chain has TRBV11-3 and TRBJ1-1; 9 nucleotides agree with TRBD1. Unmatched junction bases numbered 3, after V lost 4 bases and J lost 3 bases. The CDR3 consists of 14 residues. CDR1 and CDR2 (germline): SGHNT, YENEEA. The CDR3 here is CASSYTGGYTEAFF. The CDR3 coding sequence is TGTGCCAGCAGCTATACAGGGGGCTACACTGAAGCTTTCTTT.

The chain combines TRBV5-1 with TRBJ2-1, with unresolved D. This CDR3 contains 15 residues. V lost 7 bases and J 0 bases, leaving 14 bases between the germline ends. Germline V gene data show CDR1 as SGHRS and CDR2 as YFSETQ. The CDR3 loop reads CASLAQSGSYNEQFF. The DNA for the CDR3 is TGCGCCAGCCTCGCCCAGAGTGGCTCCTACAATGAGCAGTTCTTC. Together with reference TRBV5-1 and TRBJ2-1, the CDR3 gives the full variable domain: KAGVTQTPRYLIKTRGQQVTLSCSPISGHRSVSWYQQTPGQGLQFLFEYFSETQRNKGNFPGRFSGRQFSNSRSEMNVSTLELGDSALYLCASLAQSGSYNEQFFGPGTRLTVL.

The gene calls are TRBV30 and TRBJ1-4; maybe TRBD1 (6 bases). This CDR3 region has 14 residues. Looked up from germline, CDR1 is GTSNPN and CDR2 is SVGIG (reference sequence). The V gene lost 1 base and the J gene lost 5 bases, with 11 bases spanning the gap. The CDR3: CAWSAGQLNEKLFF. CDR3 sequence (DNA): TGTGCCTGGAGTGCGGGACAACTCAATGAAAAACTGTTTTTT.

V is TRBV9 and J is TRBJ1-1; D may be TRBD1 (5 bases). Germline V gene lookup returns CDR1 SGDLS and CDR2 YYNGEE. The CDR3 has 15 residues. Trimming pared 0 bases from V and 3 bases from J, leaving 12 bases between. CDR3 sequence reads: CASSVGLRADTEAFF. The CDR3 DNA sequence: TGTGCCAGCAGCGTAGGGCTCAGGGCGGACACTGAAGCTTTCTTT.

This chain connects TRBV6-5 to TRBJ1-1; 7 bases map to TRBD1. CDR3 size: 15 residues. The V gene's germline CDR1 is MNHEY and CDR2 SVGAGI. V lost 6 bases to trimming and J lost 5 bases; unmatched junction nucleotides: 12. The CDR3 reads CASSPLTGARTEAFF. The CDR3 nucleotides read TGTGCCAGCAGCCCTCTTACAGGGGCGAGAACTGAAGCTTTCTTT.

The chain has TRBV7-9 and TRBJ1-1, with a weak D call TRBD1 (5 bases). This CDR3 has 14 amino acids. CDR1 and CDR2 from the germline V gene are SEHNR and FQNEAQ (reference sequence). V dropped 5 bases and J dropped 3 bases, with 13 bases sitting between them. The CDR3 region is CASSTSTGDTEAFF. The CDR3 DNA reads as TGTGCCAGCAGCACTTCAACAGGCGACACTGAAGCTTTCTTT.

The genes are TRBV30 and TRBJ1-5, with 7 bases aligning to TRBD1. There are 12 residues in the CDR3. Germline V gene sequence: CDR1 GTSNPN, CDR2 SVGIG (reference sequence). Trimming at V came to 5 bases and at J to 9 bases, leaving 7 bases not matched to a gene. The CDR3 DNA reads as TGTGCCTGGCAGCAGGGGGTCGGGCCCCAGCATTTT. Amino acid sequence: CAWQQGVGPQHF. Combining the CDR3 with reference TRBV30 and TRBJ1-5 gives the whole variable domain SQTIHQWPATLVQPVGSPLSLECTVEGTSNPNLYWYRQAAGRGLQLLFYSVGIGQISSEVPQNLSASRPQDRQFILSSKKLLLSDSGFYLCAWQQGVGPQHFGDGTRLSIL.

The chain links TRBV5-1 to TRBJ2-7, with D perhaps matching TRBD1 (5 bases). The V end lost 4 bases, the J end lost 5 bases, and 16 bases lay between the germline ends. Germline CDR1 SGHRS, CDR2 YFSETQ. This CDR3 has 14 residues. In DNA form, the CDR3 reads TGCGCCAGCAGCGATCCGCAGGGTAGGGACGAGCAGTACTTC. Protein product: CASSDPQGRDEQYF.

The chain recombines TRBV25-1 with TRBJ2-5; D may be TRBD1 (5 bases). CDR3 length equals 14 residues. Germline assignment: CDR1 MGHDK and CDR2 SYGVNS. V was cut by 4 bases and J by 5 bases, with 14 bases left in between. The CDR3 region has the DNA TGTGCCAGCAGTGGCCGACAGTACGAGGAGACCCAGTACTTC. Its protein product is CASSGRQYEETQYF.

This chain links TRBV6-5 with TRBJ2-1; possibly TRBD1 for D (5 bases). CDR3 length: 12 residues. The germline V gene has CDR1 MNHEY and CDR2 SVGAGI. Trimming removed 5 bases at V and 6 bases at J, with 8 bases between. CDR3: CASSQGSNEQFF. The CDR3 DNA reads TGTGCCAGCAGTCAGGGTAGCAATGAGCAGTTCTTC.

This chain connects TRBV30 to TRBJ2-2, with 12 positions matching TRBD2. Trimming at V came to 2 bases and at J to 1 base, leaving 5 bases not matched to a gene. This CDR3 is built from 17 residues. The germline V gene has CDR1 GTSNPN and CDR2 SVGIG (reference sequence). The CDR3 spells CAWSRGTSGWNTGELFF. CDR3 DNA: TGTGCCTGGAGTCGCGGGACTAGCGGGTGGAACACCGGGGAGCTGTTTTTT.

The CDR3 protein is CASSKGTGRETQYF. The CDR3 DNA reads TGTGCCAGTAGTAAAGGGACAGGGAGGGAGACCCAGTACTTC. The chain links TRBV19 to TRBJ2-5; 9 nucleotides agree with TRBD1. Germline-derived CDR1 and CDR2 are LNHDA and SQIVND (reference sequence). V shed 4 bases and J 5 bases; nucleotides not matched to a gene: 5. The CDR3 extends over 14 amino acids.

The rearrangement links TRBV13 to TRBJ2-6; D is undetermined. Germline assignment: CDR1 PRHDT and CDR2 FYEKMQ (reference sequence). Trimming took 1 base from V and 0 from J, leaving 7 bases between them. CDR3 length: 16 residues. CDR3 amino acids: CASSLVGVSGANVLTF. The CDR3 DNA sequence: TGTGCCAGCAGCTTAGTTGGGGTCTCTGGGGCCAACGTCCTGACTTTC. The full variable domain, completed using reference TRBV13 and TRBJ2-6, is AAGVIQSPRHLIKEKRETATLKCYPIPRHDTVYWYQQGPGQDPQFLISFYEKMQSDKGSIPDRFSAQQFSDYHSELNMSSLELGDSALYFCASSLVGVSGANVLTFGAGSRLTVL.

This clone showed up just a few times. This chain uses TRBV5-5 with TRBJ2-7, with a tentative D call TRBD1 (5 bases). Between the trimmed V and J ends, which lost 4 bases and 2 bases, there was a span of 13 bases. Germline V lookup: CDR1 SGHKS, CDR2 YYEKEE (reference sequence). CDR3 size: 14 residues. CDR3 residues: CASSPVGRAYEQYF. DNA for the CDR3: TGTGCCAGCAGCCCTGTTGGCAGGGCCTACGAGCAGTACTTC.

V and J are TRBV9 and TRBJ2-2, with 9 bases matching TRBD2. The germline CDR1 and CDR2 sequences are SGDLS and YYNGEE. J lost 0 bases, V lost 4 bases, and 10 bases had no gene match. The CDR3 extends over 18 amino acids. The CDR3 coding sequence is TGTGCCAGCAGCCCAAGATTAGCGGGAGTCTCGAACACCGGGGAGCTGTTTTTT. Translated, it gives CASSPRLAGVSNTGELFF.

This clone is a singleton in its sample. The rearrangement uses TRBV6-1 and TRBJ2-7; a possible D gene is TRBD1 (5 bases). The germline V gene encodes CDR1 MNHNS and CDR2 SASEGT. The CDR3 runs to 13 residues. Trimming stripped 7 bases from V and 2 bases from J, with 12 bases between. The CDR3 protein is CASTDSSPYEQYF. For the CDR3, the DNA is TGTGCCAGCACCGACAGTTCTCCCTACGAGCAGTACTTC.

This clone was detected once. V and J are TRBV9 and TRBJ2-3, with D possibly TRBD2 on 6 matching bases. The CDR3 runs 16 residues. The germline V and J ends were trimmed by 2 bases and 4 bases, with 17 bases remaining between them. Looked up from germline, CDR1 is SGDLS and CDR2 is YYNGEE. CDR3 DNA sequence: TGTGCCAGCAGCGTGGGTCTAGCGTGGTTATCAGATACGCAGTATTTT. Its protein is CASSVGLAWLSDTQYF.

The J gene is TRBJ2-1, the V gene TRBV9, with a possible D match to TRBD2 (6 bases). CDR1 SGDLS and CDR2 YYNGEE come from the germline V gene. V was shortened by 2 bases and J by 2 bases, with 11 bases between the two germline ends. The CDR3 runs 15 residues. The chain's CDR3 is CASSVGRTTYNEQFF. The CDR3 bases are TGTGCCAGCAGCGTCGGACGGACTACCTACAATGAGCAGTTCTTC.

J is TRBJ2-7 and V is TRBV21-1. TRBV21-1 is shown as a pseudogene. The CDR3 runs 15 residues. The CDR3 nucleotides read TGTGCCAGCAGCAAAGCCAGACGGAAAAACTACGAGCAGTACTTC. It encodes CASSKARRKNYEQYF.

The gene calls are TRBV7-3 and TRBJ2-3, with TRBD1 matching 7 bases. The ends lost 5 bases at V and 13 bases at J; junction bases unmatched: 12. The length of the CDR3 is 13 residues. Per the germline V gene, CDR1 is SGHTA and CDR2 is FQGTGA. The CDR3 loop reads CASSASDRAPEYF. DNA of the CDR3: TGTGCCAGCAGCGCGTCCGACAGGGCCCCCGAGTATTTT.

The chain couples TRBV2 to TRBJ2-2; D is undetermined. Germline-derived CDR1 and CDR2 are SNHLY and FYNNEI. V lost 4 bases and J 4 bases, leaving 10 bases between the germline ends. This CDR3 is built from 14 residues. Here the CDR3 reads CASSGRSPTGELFF. Here the CDR3 DNA reads TGTGCCAGCAGTGGAAGGAGTCCCACCGGGGAGCTGTTTTTT.